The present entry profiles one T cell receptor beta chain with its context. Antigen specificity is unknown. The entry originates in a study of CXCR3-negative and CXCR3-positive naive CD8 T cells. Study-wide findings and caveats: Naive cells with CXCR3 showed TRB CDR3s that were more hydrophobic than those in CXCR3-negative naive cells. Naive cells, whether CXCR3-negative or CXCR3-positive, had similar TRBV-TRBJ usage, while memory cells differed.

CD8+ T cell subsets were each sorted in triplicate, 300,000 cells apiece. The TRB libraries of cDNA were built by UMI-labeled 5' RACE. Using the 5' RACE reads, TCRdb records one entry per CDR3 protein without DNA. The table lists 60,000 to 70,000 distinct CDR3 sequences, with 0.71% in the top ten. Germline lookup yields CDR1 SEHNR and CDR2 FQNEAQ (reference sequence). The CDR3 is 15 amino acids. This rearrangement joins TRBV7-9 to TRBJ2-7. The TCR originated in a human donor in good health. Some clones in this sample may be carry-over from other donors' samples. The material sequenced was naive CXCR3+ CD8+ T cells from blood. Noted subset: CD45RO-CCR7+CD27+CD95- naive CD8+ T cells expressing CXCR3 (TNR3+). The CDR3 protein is CASSLDDGSSYEQYF. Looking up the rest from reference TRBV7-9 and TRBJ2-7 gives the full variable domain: DTGVSQNPRHKITKRGQNVTFRCDPISEHNRLYWYRQTLGQGPEFLTYFQNEAQLEKSRLLSDRFSAERPKGSFSTLEIQRTEQGDSAMYLCASSLDDGSSYEQYFGPGTRLTVT.